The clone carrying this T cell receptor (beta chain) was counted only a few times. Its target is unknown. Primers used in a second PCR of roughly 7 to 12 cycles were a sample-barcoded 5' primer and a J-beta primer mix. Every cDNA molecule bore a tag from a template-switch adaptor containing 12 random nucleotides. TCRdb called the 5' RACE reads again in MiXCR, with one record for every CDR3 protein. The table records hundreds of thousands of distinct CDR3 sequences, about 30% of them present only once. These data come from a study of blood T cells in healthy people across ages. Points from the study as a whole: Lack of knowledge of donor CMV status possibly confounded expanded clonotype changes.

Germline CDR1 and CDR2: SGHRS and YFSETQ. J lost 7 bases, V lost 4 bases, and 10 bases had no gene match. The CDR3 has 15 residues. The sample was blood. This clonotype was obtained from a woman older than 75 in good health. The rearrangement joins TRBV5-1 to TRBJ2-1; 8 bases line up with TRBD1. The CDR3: CASSLSPTGDNEQFF. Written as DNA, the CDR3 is TGCGCCAGCAGCCTAAGCCCGACAGGGGATAATGAGCAGTTCTTC.